The entry below describes one TCR beta chain. Antigen specificity is unknown. Deletions cut 0 bases from V and 1 base from J, with 8 bases between. The CDR3 is 16 amino acids. From germline, CDR1 is SGDLS and CDR2 YYNGEE. The sample originates from a study of T cell responses to AZD1222 COVID-19 vaccine. Study-wide points: Nearly half of spike-specific TCRs reportedly target unmutated variant regions.

Assay: immunoSEQ multiplex PCR; the TCRdb copy retains only in-frame clones and omits some. The table records under 200,000 clones, 88% of them present only once. Second-dose recipients at about 4 or about 12 weeks were treated as one pooled group. The specimen was peripheral blood, collected 28 days after the second AZD1222 dose. The chain couples TRBV9 to TRBJ2-6; D gene ambiguous. The TCR sequence derives from an adult who received the AZD1222 COVID-19 vaccine. The CDR3: CASSVAGNSGANVLTF. CDR3 in DNA: TGTGCCAGCAGCGTAGCTGGTAATTCTGGGGCCAACGTCCTGACTTTC.